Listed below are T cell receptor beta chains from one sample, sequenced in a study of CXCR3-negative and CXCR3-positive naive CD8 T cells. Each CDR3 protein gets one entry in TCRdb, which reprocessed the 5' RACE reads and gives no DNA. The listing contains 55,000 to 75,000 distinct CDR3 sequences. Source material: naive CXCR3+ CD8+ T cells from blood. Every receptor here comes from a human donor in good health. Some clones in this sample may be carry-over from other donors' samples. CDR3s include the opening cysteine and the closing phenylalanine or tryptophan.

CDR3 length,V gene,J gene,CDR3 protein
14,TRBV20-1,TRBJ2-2,CSAGDRQNTGELFF
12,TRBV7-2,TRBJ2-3,CASSYDTDTQYF
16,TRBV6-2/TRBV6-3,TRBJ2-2,CASSSTSLEDTGELFF
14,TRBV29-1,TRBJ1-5,CSVVPRGPNQPQHF
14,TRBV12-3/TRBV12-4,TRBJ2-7,CASSLLGGFYEQYF
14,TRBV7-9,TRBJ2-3,CASTRTLGTDTQYF
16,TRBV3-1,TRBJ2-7,CASSQTETGGVYEQYF
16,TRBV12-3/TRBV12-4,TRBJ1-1,CASSPPRLGTNTEAFF
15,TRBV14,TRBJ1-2,CASSQFARQIYGYTF
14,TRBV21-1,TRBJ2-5,CASSSHRGQETQYF
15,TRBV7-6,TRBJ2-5,CASSFERGGRETQYF
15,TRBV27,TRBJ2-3,CASKEFPDSTDTQYF
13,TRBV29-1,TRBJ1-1,CTATGHQNTEAFF
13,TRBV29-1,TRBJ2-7,CSVRTGTAYEQYF
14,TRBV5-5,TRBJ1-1,CASSLTGVNTEAFF
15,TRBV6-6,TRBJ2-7,CASSYMAGVSYEQYF